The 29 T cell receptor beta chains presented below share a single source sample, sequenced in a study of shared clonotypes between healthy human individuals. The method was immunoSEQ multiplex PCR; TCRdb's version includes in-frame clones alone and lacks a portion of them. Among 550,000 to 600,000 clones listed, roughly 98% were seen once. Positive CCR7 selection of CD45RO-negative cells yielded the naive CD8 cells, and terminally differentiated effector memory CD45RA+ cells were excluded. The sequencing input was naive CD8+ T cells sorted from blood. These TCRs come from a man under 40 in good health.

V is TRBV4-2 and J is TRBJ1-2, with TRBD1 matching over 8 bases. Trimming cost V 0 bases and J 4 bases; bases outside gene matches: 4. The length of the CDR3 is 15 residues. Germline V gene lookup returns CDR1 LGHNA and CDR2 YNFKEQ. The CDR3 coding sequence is TGTGCCAGCAGCCAAGATGCAGGGGGCTCCTATGGCTACACCTTC. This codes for CASSQDAGGSYGYTF.

The CDR3 DNA sequence: TGCGCCAGCAGCTCAACTAGCGGGGGCATCACAGATACGCAGTATTTT. This gives the protein CASSSTSGGITDTQYF. The rearrangement uses TRBV5-1 and TRBJ2-3; 11 bases fit TRBD2. The CDR3 spans 16 residues. Germline V lookup: CDR1 SGHRS, CDR2 YFSETQ. J was trimmed by 2 bases and V by 3 bases; bases with no gene match: 5.

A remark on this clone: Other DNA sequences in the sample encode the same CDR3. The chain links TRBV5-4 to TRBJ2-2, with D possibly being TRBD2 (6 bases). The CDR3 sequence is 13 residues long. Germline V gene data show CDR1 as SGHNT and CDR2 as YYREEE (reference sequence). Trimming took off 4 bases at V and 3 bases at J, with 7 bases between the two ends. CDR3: CASSPGDTGELFF. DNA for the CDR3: TGTGCCAGCAGCCCGGGAGACACCGGGGAGCTGTTTTTT.

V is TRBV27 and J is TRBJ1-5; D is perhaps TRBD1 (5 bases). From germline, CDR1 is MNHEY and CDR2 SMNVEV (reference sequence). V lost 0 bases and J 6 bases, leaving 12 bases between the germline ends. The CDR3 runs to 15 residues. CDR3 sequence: CASSLSTGGSQPQHF. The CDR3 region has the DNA TGTGCCAGCAGTTTATCCACGGGGGGAAGTCAGCCCCAGCATTTT.

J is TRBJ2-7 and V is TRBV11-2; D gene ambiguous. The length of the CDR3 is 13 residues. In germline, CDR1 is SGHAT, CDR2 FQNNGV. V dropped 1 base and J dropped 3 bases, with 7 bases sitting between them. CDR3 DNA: TGTGCCAGCAGCTTAGGTCTACGCTACGAGCAGTACTTC. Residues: CASSLGLRYEQYF.

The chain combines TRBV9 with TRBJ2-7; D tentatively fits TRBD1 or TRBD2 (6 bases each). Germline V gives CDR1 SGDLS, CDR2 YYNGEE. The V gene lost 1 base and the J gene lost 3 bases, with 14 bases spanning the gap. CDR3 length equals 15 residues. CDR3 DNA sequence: TGTGCCAGCAGCGTATCTGGGGGGCCAGGCTACGAGCAGTACTTC. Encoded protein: CASSVSGGPGYEQYF.

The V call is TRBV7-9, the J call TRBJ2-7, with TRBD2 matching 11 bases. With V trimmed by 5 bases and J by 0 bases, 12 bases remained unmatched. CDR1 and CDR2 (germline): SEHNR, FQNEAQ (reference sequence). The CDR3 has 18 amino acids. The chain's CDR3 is CASSPGTSGTQASYEQYF. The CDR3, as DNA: TGTGCCAGCAGCCCGGGGACTAGCGGAACACAAGCCTCCTACGAGCAGTACTTC.

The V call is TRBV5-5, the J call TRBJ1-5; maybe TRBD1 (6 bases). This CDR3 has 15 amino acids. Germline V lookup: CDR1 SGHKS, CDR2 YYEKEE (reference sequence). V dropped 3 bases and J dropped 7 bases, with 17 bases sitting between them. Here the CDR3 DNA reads TGTGCCAGCAGCTCCAGGGCGGGGGGCGGACAGCCCCAGCATTTT. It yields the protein CASSSRAGGGQPQHF.

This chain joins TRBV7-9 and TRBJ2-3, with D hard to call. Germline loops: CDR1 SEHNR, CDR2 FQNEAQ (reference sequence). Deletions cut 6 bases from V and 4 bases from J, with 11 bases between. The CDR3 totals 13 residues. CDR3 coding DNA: TGTGCCAGCAGACCTGAGTGGGCAGATACGCAGTATTTT. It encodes CASRPEWADTQYF.

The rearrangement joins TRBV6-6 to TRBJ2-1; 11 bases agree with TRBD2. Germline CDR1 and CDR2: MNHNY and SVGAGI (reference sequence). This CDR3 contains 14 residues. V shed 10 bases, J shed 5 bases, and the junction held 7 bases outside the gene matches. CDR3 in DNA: TGTGCCATCTCTAGCGGGAGGTCCAACAATGAGCAGTTCTTC. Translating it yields CAISSGRSNNEQFF.

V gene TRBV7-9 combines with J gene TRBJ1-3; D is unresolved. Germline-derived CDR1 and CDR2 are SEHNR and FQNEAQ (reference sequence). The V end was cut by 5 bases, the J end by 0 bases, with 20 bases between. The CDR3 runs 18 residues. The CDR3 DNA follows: TGTGCCAGCAGCCTCACCCCGGCAGGCTACACCTCTGGAAACACCATATATTTT. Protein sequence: CASSLTPAGYTSGNTIYF.

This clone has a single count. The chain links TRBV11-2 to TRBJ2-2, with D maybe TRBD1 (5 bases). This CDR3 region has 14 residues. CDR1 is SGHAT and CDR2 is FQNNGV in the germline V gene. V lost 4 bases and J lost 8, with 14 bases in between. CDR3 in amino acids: CASSSLTRDGELFF. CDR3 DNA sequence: TGTGCCAGCAGCTCGCTAACCAGGGATGGGGAGCTGTTTTTT.

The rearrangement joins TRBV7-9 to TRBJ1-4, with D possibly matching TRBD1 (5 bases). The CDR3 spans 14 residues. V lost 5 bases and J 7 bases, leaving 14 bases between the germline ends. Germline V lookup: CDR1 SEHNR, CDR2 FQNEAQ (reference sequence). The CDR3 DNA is TGTGCCAGCAGCGGGGACCGCGGGGGTGAAAAACTGTTTTTT. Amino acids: CASSGDRGGEKLFF.

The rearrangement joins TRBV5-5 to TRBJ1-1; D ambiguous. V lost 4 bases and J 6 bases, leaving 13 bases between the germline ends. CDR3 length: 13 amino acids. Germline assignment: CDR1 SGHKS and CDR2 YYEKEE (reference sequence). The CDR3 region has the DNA TGTGCCAGCAGCCCTGTCATAGGCGCTGAAGCTTTCTTT. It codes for CASSPVIGAEAFF.

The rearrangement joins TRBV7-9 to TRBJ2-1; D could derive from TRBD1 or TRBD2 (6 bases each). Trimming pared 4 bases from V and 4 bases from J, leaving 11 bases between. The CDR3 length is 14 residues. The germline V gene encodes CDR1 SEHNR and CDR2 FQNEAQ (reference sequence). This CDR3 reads CASSSRGPYNEQFF. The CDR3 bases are TGTGCCAGCAGCTCTCGGGGGCCTTACAATGAGCAGTTCTTC.

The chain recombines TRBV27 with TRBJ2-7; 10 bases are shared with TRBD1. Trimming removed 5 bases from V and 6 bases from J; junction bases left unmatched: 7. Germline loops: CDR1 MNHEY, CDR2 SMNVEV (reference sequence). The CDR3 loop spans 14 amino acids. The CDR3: CASSPGTGAFEQYF. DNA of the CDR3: TGTGCCAGCAGTCCCGGGACAGGGGCCTTCGAGCAGTACTTC.

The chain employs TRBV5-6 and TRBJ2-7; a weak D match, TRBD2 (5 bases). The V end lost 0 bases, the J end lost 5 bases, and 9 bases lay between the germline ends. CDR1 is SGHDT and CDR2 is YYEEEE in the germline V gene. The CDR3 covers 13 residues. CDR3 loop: CASSLGARDEQYF. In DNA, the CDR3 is TGTGCCAGCAGCTTGGGGGCGAGGGACGAGCAGTACTTC.

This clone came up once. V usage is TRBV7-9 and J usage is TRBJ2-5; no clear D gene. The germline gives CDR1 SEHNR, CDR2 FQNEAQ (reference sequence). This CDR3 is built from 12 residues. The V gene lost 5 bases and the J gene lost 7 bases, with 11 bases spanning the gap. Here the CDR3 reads CASSPERATQYF. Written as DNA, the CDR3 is TGTGCCAGCAGCCCGGAACGTGCGACCCAGTACTTC.

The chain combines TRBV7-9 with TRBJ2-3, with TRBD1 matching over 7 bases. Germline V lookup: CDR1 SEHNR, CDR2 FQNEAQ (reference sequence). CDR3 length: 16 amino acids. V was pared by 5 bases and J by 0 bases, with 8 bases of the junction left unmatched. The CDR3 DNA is TGTGCCAGCAGCCAAAGGTGGGACAGTAGCACAGATACGCAGTATTTT. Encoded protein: CASSQRWDSSTDTQYF.

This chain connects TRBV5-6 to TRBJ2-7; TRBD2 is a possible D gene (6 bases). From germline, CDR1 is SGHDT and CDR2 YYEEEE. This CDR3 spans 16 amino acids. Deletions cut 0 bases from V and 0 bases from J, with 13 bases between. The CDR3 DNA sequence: TGTGCCAGCAGCTTGGAGGTACGGGGGAGCTCCTACGAGCAGTACTTC. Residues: CASSLEVRGSSYEQYF.

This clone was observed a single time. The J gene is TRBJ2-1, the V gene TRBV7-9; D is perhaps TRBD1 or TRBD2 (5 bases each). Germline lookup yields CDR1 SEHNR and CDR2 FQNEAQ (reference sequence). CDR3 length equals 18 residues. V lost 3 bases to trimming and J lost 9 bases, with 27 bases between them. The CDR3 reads CASSFRSGTRVGWSEQFF. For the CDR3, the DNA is TGTGCCAGCAGCTTCCGTTCCGGGACCCGAGTTGGTTGGAGTGAGCAGTTCTTC.

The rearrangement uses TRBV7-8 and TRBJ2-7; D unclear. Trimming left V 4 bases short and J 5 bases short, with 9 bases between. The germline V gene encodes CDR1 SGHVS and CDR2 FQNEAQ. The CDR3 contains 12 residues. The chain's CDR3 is CASSSPAHEQYF. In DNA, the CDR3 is TGTGCCAGCAGCTCCCCGGCCCACGAGCAGTACTTC.

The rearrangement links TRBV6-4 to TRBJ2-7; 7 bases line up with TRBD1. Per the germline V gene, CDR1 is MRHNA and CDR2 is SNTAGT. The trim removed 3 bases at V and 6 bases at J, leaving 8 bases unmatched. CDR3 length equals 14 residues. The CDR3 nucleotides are TGTGCCAGCAGTGATCTGACAGGGAGAGGCGAGCAGTACTTC. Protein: CASSDLTGRGEQYF.

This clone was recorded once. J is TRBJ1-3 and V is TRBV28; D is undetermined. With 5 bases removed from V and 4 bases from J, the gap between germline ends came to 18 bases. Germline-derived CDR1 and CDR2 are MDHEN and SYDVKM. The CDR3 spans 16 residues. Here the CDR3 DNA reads TGTGCCAGCAGTCCTCCCTGGGAGATCTTAGGAAACACCATATATTTT. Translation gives CASSPPWEILGNTIYF.

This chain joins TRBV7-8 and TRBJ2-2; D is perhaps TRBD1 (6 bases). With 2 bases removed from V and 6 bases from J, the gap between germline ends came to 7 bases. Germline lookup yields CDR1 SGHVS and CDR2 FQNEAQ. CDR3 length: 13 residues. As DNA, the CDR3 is TGTGCCAGCAGCTTAAACAGGGCCGGGGAGCTGTTTTTT. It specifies CASSLNRAGELFF.

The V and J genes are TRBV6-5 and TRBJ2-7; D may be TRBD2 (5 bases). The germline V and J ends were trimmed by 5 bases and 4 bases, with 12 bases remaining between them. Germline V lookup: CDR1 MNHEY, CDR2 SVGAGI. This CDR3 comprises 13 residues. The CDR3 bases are TGTGCCAGCAGTACAAATAGCGAGTACGAGCAGTACTTC. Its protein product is CASSTNSEYEQYF.

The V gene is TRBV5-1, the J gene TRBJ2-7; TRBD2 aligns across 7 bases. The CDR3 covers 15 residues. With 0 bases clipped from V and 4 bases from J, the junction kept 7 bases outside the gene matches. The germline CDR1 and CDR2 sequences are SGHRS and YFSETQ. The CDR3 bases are TGCGCCAGCAGCTTGGCCGAGGCTAGCGGATACGAGCAGTACTTC. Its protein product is CASSLAEASGYEQYF.

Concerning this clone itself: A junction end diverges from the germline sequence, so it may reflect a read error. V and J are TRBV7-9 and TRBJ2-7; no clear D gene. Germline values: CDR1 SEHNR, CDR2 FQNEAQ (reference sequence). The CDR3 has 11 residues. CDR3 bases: TGTGCCAGCACCTTACAGTCAGAGCAGTACTTC. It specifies CASTLQSEQYF.

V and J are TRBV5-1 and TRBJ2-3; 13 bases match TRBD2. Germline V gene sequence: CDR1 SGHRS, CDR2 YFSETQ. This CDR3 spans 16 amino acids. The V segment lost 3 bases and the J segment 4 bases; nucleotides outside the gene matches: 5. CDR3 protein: CASSSGLAGQADTQYF. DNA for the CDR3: TGCGCCAGCAGCTCGGGACTAGCGGGGCAGGCAGATACGCAGTATTTT.